This T cell receptor (beta chain) was sequenced in a study of T-cell reconstitution after alpha-beta-depleted transplantation in children. Whole-study results and caveats: Surviving thymic progenitors and recipient T cells were the source of high TCRbeta diversity at day 60 in some patients. From newly produced T cells came most of the T-cell counts and diversity one year after transplant.

Preparing the TCRbeta library involved the use of unique molecular identifiers. TCRdb re-called the PCR reads through MiXCR, storing one row per CDR3 protein. The repertoire holds a few hundred thousand distinct CDR3 sequences, over 9.5% seen once, with 7.5% in the top ten. This CDR3 comprises 15 residues. CDR1 DFQATT and CDR2 SNEGSKA come from the germline V gene (reference sequence). The trim removed 3 bases at V and 2 bases at J, leaving 8 bases unmatched. Comments on this clonotype: Its antigen is not identified.

Specimen: PBMCs, collected before TCRalphabeta/CD19-depleted stem cell transplant. The chain has TRBV20-1 and TRBJ2-3; 7 bases agree with TRBD2. This clonotype originated in a boy under three years old with acute myeloid leukemia, due to receive a stem cell transplant. The CDR3 DNA reads as TGCAGTGCTAGGGGCCCGGGGGGAACCACAGATACGCAGTATTTT. Translated, it gives CSARGPGGTTDTQYF.